This record concerns one T cell receptor (beta chain) sequence. No antigen is known for it. This entry is derived from a study of shared clonotypes between healthy human individuals. Study in general: Contributing individuals were a couple of females and three males aged 18 to 49. Study conclusions and caveats: In a handful of donors, roughly 5.2% of naive CD4 clonotypes appeared in common. With few donors, the genetic and exposure-history diversity represented was limited.

Only in-frame clones appear in the TCRdb table, and some are missing; sequencing was by immunoSEQ multiplex PCR. Of 170,000 or so clones in the sample, 60% to 75% were seen once. V shed 4 bases, J shed 4 bases, and the junction held 15 bases outside the gene matches. CDR1 and CDR2 from the germline V gene are SGHVS and FQNEAQ. The CDR3 totals 19 residues. Naive CD4+ cells were CD45RA-selected; the remaining cells were memory. This sequence originates from a man aged 25-45 years in good health. The rearrangement links TRBV7-8 to TRBJ2-1, with 11 bases matching TRBD2. The sample was memory CD4+ T cells sorted from blood. Subset given: CD45RA-negative fraction. CDR3 DNA sequence: TGTGCCAGCAGCTCCCCGGTTAGCGGGAGGGCTAGTAAATACAATGAGCAGTTCTTC. Protein product: CASSSPVSGRASKYNEQFF. The full variable domain, completed using reference TRBV7-8 and TRBJ2-1, is GAGVSQSPRYKVAKRGQDVALRCDPISGHVSLFWYQQALGQGPEFLTYFQNEAQLDKSGLPSDRFFAERPEGSVSTLKIQRTQQEDSAVYLCASSSPVSGRASKYNEQFFGPGTRLTVL.